Following are 8 T cell receptor beta chains from one sample sequenced in a study of cytomegalovirus exposure and HLA in healthy donors. PCR primers comprised 60 Vbeta and 13 Jbeta primers. Sequencing used immunoSEQ multiplex PCR; TCRdb keeps in-frame clones, though not all of them. This table holds 150,000 to 200,000 clones, over 80% found once. Material for sequencing was PBMCs. The origin of the receptors is a man aged 50 to 59 in good health and CMV-seropositive.

The chain joins TRBV5-6 to TRBJ2-3, with a weak D call TRBD1 (8 bases). V was pared by 4 bases and J by 8 bases, with 17 bases between. CDR3 length equals 14 residues. Germline lookup yields CDR1 SGHDT and CDR2 YYEEEE. CDR3 residues: CASSATGGGATQYF. The DNA of the CDR3 is TGTGCCAGCAGCGCTACAGGGGGGGGCGCTACGCAGTATTTT.

V gene TRBV20-1 combines with J gene TRBJ2-1; D possibly corresponds to TRBD1 (6 bases). Germline lookup yields CDR1 DFQATT and CDR2 SNEGSKA (reference sequence). The length of the CDR3 is 11 residues. The ends were cut back, 1 base at V and 11 bases at J, with 9 bases in the middle. The CDR3 nucleotides read TGCAGTGCTAGAGGACAGGAGAAGCAGTTCTTC. It translates to CSARGQEKQFF.

This rearrangement joins TRBV5-1 to TRBJ2-1; 8 bases map to TRBD2. J was trimmed by 0 bases and V by 4 bases; bases with no gene match: 3. Per germline, CDR1 SGHRS and CDR2 YFSETQ. This CDR3 is 15 amino acids long. The CDR3 coding sequence is TGCGCCAGCAGCAACGCGGGGGGCTCCTACAATGAGCAGTTCTTC. Protein sequence: CASSNAGGSYNEQFF.

This clone was picked up one time. This rearrangement joins TRBV27 to TRBJ2-3, with 7 bases identical to TRBD2. The germline V gene encodes CDR1 MNHEY and CDR2 SMNVEV (reference sequence). V lost 2 bases and J lost 3; bases outside the gene matches: 5. The CDR3 loop spans 15 amino acids. CDR3 in amino acids: CASSLLGLGTDTQYF. The CDR3 region has the DNA TGTGCCAGCAGTTTACTCGGACTAGGTACAGATACGCAGTATTTT.

The chain has TRBV11-2 and TRBJ1-1; D not resolved. CDR3 length: 15 amino acids. Germline V gives CDR1 SGHAT, CDR2 FQNNGV. Trimming stripped 5 bases from V and 1 base from J, with 14 bases between. The CDR3 coding sequence is TGTGCCAGCAGCCCGAGGAGGCTTTCGAACACTGAAGCTTTCTTT. As protein: CASSPRRLSNTEAFF. Based on the CDR3 plus reference TRBV11-2 and TRBJ1-1, the full variable domain is EAGVAQSPRYKIIEKRQSVAFWCNPISGHATLYWYQQILGQGPKLLIQFQNNGVVDDSQLPKDRFSAERLKGVDSTLKIQPAKLEDSAVYLCASSPRRLSNTEAFFGQGTRLTVV.

The chain carries TRBV7-9 and TRBJ2-6; 7 bases line up with TRBD1. From germline, CDR1 is SEHNR and CDR2 FQNEAQ (reference sequence). The CDR3 runs 15 residues. The J segment lost 4 bases and the V segment lost 6 bases, leaving 6 bases of the junction unmatched. The CDR3 sequence is CASRPGGAGANVLTF. CDR3 DNA: TGTGCCAGCAGACCAGGGGGAGCAGGGGCCAACGTCCTGACTTTC.

The rearrangement links TRBV12-2 to TRBJ1-4; the table calls TRBD1, which could not be checked here. TRBV12-2 is termed a pseudogene. CDR3 length: 16 residues. DNA for the CDR3: TGTGCAAGTCGCTTAGCGGGGGCAGGGTCTAATGAAAAACTGTTTTTT. It translates to CASRLAGAGSNEKLFF.

The J gene is TRBJ2-1, the V gene TRBV19, with 11 bases that match TRBD2. This CDR3 spans 15 amino acids. Germline V gene data show CDR1 as LNHDA and CDR2 as SQIVND (reference sequence). The CDR3 DNA is TGTAGAAATAGCGGGAGGGCCAGTAACTACAATGAGCAGTTCTTC. Translation: CRNSGRASNYNEQFF.